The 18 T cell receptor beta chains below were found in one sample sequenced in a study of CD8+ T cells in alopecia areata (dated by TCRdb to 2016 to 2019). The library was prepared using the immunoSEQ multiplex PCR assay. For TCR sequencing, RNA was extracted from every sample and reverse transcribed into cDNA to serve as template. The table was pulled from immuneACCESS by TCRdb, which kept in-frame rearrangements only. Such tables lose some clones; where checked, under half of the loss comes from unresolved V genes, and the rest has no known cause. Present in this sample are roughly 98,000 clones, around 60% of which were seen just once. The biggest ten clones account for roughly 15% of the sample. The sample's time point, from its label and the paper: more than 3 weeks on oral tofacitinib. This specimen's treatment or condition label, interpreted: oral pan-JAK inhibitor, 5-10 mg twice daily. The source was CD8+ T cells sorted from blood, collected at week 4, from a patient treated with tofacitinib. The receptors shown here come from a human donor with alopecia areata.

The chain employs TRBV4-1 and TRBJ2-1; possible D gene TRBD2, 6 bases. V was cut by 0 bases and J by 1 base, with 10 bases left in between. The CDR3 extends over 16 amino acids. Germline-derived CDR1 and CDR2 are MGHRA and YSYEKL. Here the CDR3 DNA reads TGCGCCAGCAGCCAAGAGTTGGCGGGATCCTACAATGAGCAGTTCTTC. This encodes CASSQELAGSYNEQFF.

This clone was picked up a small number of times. The CDR3 coding sequence is TGCAGCGTTGTTAGCGGGAGGAGTACAGATACGCAGTATTTT. It translates to CSVVSGRSTDTQYF. The chain recombines TRBV29-1 with TRBJ2-3; 10 nucleotides line up with TRBD2. Losses at the gene ends were 4 bases for V and 3 bases for J; bases not matched to a gene: 4. This CDR3 comprises 14 residues. Germline V lookup: CDR1 SQVTM, CDR2 ANQGSEA.

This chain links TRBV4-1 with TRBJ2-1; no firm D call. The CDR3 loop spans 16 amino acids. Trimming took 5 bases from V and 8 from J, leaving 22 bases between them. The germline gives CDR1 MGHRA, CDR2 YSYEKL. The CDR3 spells CASSLGSLTSVDEQFF. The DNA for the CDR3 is TGCGCCAGCAGCTTGGGGTCGCTAACCAGTGTGGATGAGCAGTTCTTC.

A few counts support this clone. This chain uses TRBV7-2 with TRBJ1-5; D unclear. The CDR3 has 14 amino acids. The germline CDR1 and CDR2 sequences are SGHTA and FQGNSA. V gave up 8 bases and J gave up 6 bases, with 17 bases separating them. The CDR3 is CASALHDGGQPQHF. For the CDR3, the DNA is TGTGCCAGCGCGTTGCACGACGGAGGTCAGCCCCAGCATTTT.

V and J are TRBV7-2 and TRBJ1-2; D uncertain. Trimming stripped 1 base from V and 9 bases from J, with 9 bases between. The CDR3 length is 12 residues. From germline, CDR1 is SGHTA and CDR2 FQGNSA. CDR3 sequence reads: CASSLDGLSYTF. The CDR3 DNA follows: TGTGCCAGCAGCTTAGACGGCCTGAGCTACACCTTC. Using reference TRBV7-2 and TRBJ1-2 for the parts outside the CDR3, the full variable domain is GAGVSQSPSNKVTEKGKDVELRCDPISGHTALYWYRQSLGQGLEFLIYFQGNSAPDKSGLPSDRFSAERTGGSVSTLTIQRTQQEDSAVYLCASSLDGLSYTFGSGTRLTVV.

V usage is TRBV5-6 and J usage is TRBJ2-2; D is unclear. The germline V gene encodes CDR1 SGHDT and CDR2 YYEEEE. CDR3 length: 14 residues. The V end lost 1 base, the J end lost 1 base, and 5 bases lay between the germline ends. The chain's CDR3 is CASSLSGNTGELFF. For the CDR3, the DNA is TGTGCCAGCAGCTTGTCGGGGAACACCGGGGAGCTGTTTTTT.

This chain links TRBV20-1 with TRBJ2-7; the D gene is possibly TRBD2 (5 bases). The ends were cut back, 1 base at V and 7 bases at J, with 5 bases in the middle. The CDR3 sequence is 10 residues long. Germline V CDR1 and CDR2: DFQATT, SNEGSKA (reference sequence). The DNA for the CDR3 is TGCAGTGCTAGAGGGGAGGAGCAGTACTTC. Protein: CSARGEEQYF.

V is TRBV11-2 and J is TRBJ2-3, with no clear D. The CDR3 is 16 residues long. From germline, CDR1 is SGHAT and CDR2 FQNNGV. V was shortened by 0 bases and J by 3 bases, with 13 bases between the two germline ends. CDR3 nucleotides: TGTGCCAGCAGCTTAGAAATAGCTGATAGTACAGATACGCAGTATTTT. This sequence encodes CASSLEIADSTDTQYF.

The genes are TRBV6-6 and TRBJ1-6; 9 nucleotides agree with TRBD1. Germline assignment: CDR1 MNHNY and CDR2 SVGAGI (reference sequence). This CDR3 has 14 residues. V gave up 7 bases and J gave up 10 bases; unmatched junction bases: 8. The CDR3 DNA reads TGTGCCAGCAAACAGGGGGCAATCCAATCACCCCTCCACTTT. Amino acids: CASKQGAIQSPLHF.

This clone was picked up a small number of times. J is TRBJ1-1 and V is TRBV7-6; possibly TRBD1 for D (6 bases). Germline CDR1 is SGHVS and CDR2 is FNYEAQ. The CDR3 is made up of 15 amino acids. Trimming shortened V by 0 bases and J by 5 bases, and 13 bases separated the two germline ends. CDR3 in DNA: TGTGCCAGCAGCTTAGCTCGGGGGGCTGGGACTGAAGCTTTCTTT. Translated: CASSLARGAGTEAFF.

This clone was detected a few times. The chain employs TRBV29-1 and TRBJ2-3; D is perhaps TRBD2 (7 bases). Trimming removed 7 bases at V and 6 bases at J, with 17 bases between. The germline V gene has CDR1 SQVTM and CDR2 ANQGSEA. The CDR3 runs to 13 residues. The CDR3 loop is CSGDGGGLDTQYF. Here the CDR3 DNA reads TGCAGCGGGGACGGCGGGGGCCTCGATACGCAGTATTTT.

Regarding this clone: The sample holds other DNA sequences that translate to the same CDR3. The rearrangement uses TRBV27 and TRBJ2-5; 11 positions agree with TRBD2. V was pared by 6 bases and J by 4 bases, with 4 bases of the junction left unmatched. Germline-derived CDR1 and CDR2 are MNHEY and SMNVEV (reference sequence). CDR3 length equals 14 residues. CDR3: CASSPGTSGETQYF. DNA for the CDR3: TGTGCCAGCAGCCCCGGGACTAGCGGAGAGACCCAGTACTTC.

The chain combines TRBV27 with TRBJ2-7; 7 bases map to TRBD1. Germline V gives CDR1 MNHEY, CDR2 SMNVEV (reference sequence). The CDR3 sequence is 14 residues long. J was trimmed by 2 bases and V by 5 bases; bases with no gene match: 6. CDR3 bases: TGTGCCAGCAGTCCTGGGACAGACCCCTACGAGCAGTACTTC. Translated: CASSPGTDPYEQYF.

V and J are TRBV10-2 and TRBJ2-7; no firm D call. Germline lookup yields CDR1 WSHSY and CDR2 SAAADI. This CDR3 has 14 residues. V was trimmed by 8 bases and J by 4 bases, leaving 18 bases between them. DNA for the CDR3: TGCGCCAGCCAGGTTGCCCTTTTTTCATACGAGCAGTACTTC. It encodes CASQVALFSYEQYF.

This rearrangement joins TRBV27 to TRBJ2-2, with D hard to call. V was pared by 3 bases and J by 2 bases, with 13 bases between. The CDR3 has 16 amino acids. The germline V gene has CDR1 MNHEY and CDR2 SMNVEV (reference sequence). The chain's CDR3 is CASSFDETSNTGELFF. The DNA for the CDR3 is TGTGCCAGCAGTTTTGACGAAACGTCTAACACCGGGGAGCTGTTTTTT.

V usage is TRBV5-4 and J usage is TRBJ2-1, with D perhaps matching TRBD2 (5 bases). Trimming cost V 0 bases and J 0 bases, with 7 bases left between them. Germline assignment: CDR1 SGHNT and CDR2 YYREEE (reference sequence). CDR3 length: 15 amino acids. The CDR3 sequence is CASSLVGSSYNEQFF. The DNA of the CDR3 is TGTGCCAGCAGCTTGGTGGGGAGCTCCTACAATGAGCAGTTCTTC.

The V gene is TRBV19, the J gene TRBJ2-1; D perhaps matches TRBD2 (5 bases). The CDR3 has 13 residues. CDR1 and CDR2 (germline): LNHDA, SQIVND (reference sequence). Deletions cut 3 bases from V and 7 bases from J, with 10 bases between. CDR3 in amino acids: CASSISTRNEQFF. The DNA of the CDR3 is TGTGCCAGTAGTATCAGCACTAGGAATGAGCAGTTCTTC.

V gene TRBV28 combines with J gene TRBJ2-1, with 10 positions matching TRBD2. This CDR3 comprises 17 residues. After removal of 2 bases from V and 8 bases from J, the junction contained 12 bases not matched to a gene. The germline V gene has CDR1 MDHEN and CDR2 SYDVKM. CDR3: CASSLEASGRGWYEQFF. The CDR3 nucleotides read TGTGCCAGCAGTTTAGAGGCTAGCGGGAGAGGGTGGTATGAGCAGTTCTTC.